This TCR beta chain was recorded in a study of T cell responses to AZD1222 COVID-19 vaccine. Findings of the study overall: Most donors were white British, females outnumbered males, and clonal diversity was possibly underestimated. The CD4 TCRs associated with vaccination extended across spike and predominated at 160-218 and 743-854. Seropositive at baseline were only a handful of AZD1222 recipients.

Pooling covered second doses at about 4 or about 12 weeks. Details on this clone: Its cognate antigen is unknown.

Only in-frame clones appear in the TCRdb table, and some are missing; sequencing was by immunoSEQ multiplex PCR. The sample lists roughly 200,000 clones, 91% occurring once. This TCR was recovered from an adult who received the AZD1222 COVID-19 vaccine. This sample comprised peripheral blood, obtained 28 days after the second AZD1222 dose.

The CDR3 DNA is TGCGCCAGCAGCTTGGGTTGGTTAGGAGGGCCTAATGAAAAACTGTTTTTT. Translating it yields CASSLGWLGGPNEKLFF. The chain couples TRBV5-1 to TRBJ1-4; the D is unclear. CDR1 SGHRS and CDR2 YFSETQ come from the germline V gene. CDR3 length: 17 amino acids. V lost 0 bases and J 3 bases, leaving 15 bases between the germline ends.